This section outlines one T cell receptor beta chain sequence together with its context. Its antigen is not identified. From the reads, TCRdb called clonotypes with MiXCR, one entry per CDR3 protein. The sample holds some 920,000 distinct CDR3 sequences, roughly 31% seen once. The data derive from a study of T cell repertoires in cytomegalovirus infection. Study outcomes and limitations: Clonotypes of TCR beta that were HLA-C-restricted and CMV-specific dominated the ex vivo response.

The clonotype was recovered from a human donor in good health (CMV status not recorded). Some clones in this sample may be carry-over from other donors' samples. Sequences were derived from cultured CD8+ T cells from PBMCs, sampled from culture after CMV antigen stimulation.

CDR3 sequence reads: CASSQGKGRAADTGELFF. CDR3 nucleotide sequence: TGCGCCAGCAGCCAAGGGAAAGGGCGGGCCGCGGACACCGGGGAGCTGTTTTTT. The V and J genes are TRBV4-1 and TRBJ2-2; D perhaps matches TRBD2 (5 bases). The CDR3 is 18 amino acids. Germline loops: CDR1 MGHRA, CDR2 YSYEKL. Trimming cost V 1 base and J 3 bases, with 18 bases left between them.